These 29 T cell receptor beta chains were sequenced from one sample in a study of vaccination effects on CD4 cells after COVID-19. After expansion with viral peptide pools in the ViraFEST assay, antigen-specific CD4+ T cells were sequenced. Culture proceeded for under twelve days, and CD4+ T cells were then isolated. Two-dose BNT162b2 or mRNA-1273 vaccination was given to participants. These receptors' antigens are unknown. Profiling relied on immunoSEQ multiplex PCR, and the TCRdb table lists in-frame clones only, not all of them. The sample has 70,000 to 95,000 clones; around 77% are singletons. Sequenced here: CD4+ T cells from PBMCs cultured with HCoV-OC43 spike peptides, sampled after COVID-19 vaccination. Regarding subset: HCoV-OC43 spike overlapping peptide pool stimulation. The receptors come from a human donor who received a COVID-19 vaccine.

The chain carries TRBV5-1 and TRBJ1-1; 7 bases line up with TRBD1. From germline, CDR1 is SGHRS and CDR2 YFSETQ. The CDR3 sequence is 15 residues long. J was trimmed by 3 bases and V by 4 bases; bases with no gene match: 9. The CDR3 DNA follows: TGCGCCAGCAGCAGTACAGGGGTTCGGGACACTGAAGCTTTCTTT. Residues: CASSSTGVRDTEAFF.

V gene TRBV28 combines with J gene TRBJ1-2, with 7 nucleotides matching TRBD1. Germline CDR1 MDHEN, CDR2 SYDVKM. The CDR3 is made up of 14 amino acids. The V segment lost 7 bases and the J segment 7 bases; nucleotides outside the gene matches: 12. CDR3 region: CASIPGNRGSGYTF. The CDR3 region has the DNA TGTGCCAGCATCCCAGGGAACAGGGGAAGTGGCTACACCTTC.

The chain couples TRBV11-2 to TRBJ2-7; D unresolved. Trimming removed 5 bases at V and 1 base at J, with 9 bases between. The germline gives CDR1 SGHAT, CDR2 FQNNGV. CDR3 length: 13 amino acids. This CDR3 reads CASSVTVSYEQYV. CDR3 bases: TGTGCCAGCAGCGTCACGGTATCCTACGAGCAGTACGTC.

CDR3: CASSRSGRGGTDTQYF. The CDR3 DNA follows: TGTGCCAGCAGTCGAAGCGGGCGGGGGGGCACAGATACGCAGTATTTT. V usage is TRBV3-1 (or the pseudogene TRBV3-2) and J usage is TRBJ2-3, with 8 nucleotides matching TRBD2. Trimming removed 6 bases from V and 1 base from J; junction bases left unmatched: 9. CDR3 length equals 16 residues. Germline V gene sequence: CDR1 LGHDT, CDR2 YNNKEL (reference sequence).

The table lists this clone with a count of one. The chain combines TRBV3-1 (or the pseudogene TRBV3-2) with TRBJ2-3; 8 bases map to TRBD2. The CDR3 spans 15 residues. In germline, CDR1 is LGHDT, CDR2 YNNKEL (reference sequence). V shed 8 bases and J 3 bases; nucleotides not matched to a gene: 10. CDR3 sequence (DNA): TGTGCCAGCGGGAGGGCTAGCGGGTTGACAGATACGCAGTATTTT. The encoded protein is CASGRASGLTDTQYF.

V is TRBV27 and J is TRBJ2-5, with D perhaps matching TRBD1 (5 bases). From germline, CDR1 is MNHEY and CDR2 SMNVEV (reference sequence). The CDR3 covers 15 residues. Trimming left V 5 bases short and J 2 bases short, with 15 bases between. DNA of the CDR3: TGTGCCAGCAGTCAATCGACAGTGGCTCAAGAGACCCAGTACTTC. It specifies CASSQSTVAQETQYF.

The chain links TRBV5-6 to TRBJ1-6; D uncertain. The V gene lost 0 bases and the J gene lost 6 bases, with 16 bases spanning the gap. There are 17 residues in the CDR3. Germline V lookup: CDR1 SGHDT, CDR2 YYEEEE. The CDR3 bases are TGTGCCAGCAGCTTGGTGGGCACGAACTCGGGTAATTCACCCCTCCACTTT. Its translation: CASSLVGTNSGNSPLHF.

This clone was detected a few times. The CDR3 protein is CASRGLAEAFF. CDR3 bases: TGTGCCAGCCGAGGTTTGGCTGAAGCTTTCTTT. This sequence joins TRBV6-5 and TRBJ1-1; no clear D gene. Germline V gene sequence: CDR1 MNHEY, CDR2 SVGAGI. Between the trimmed V and J ends, which lost 8 bases and 6 bases, there was a span of 10 bases. This CDR3 has 11 amino acids.

V and J are TRBV5-1 and TRBJ1-1; no definite D call. CDR3 length: 13 residues. Trimming stripped 3 bases from V and 4 bases from J, with 10 bases between. Germline CDR1 reads SGHRS; CDR2 reads YFSETQ. CDR3 in DNA: TGCGCCAGCAGCTCAATGGGGTCCACTGAAGCTTTCTTT. Translation gives CASSSMGSTEAFF.

This rearrangement joins TRBV1 to TRBJ2-7; the table calls TRBD2, which could not be checked here. TRBV1 counts as a pseudogene. The CDR3 is 17 residues long. CDR3 nucleotide sequence: TGCACCAGCAGCAACAGGACTAGCGGGGGGGACGCCTACGAGCAGTACGTC. It translates to CTSSNRTSGGDAYEQYV.

The chain recombines TRBV30 with TRBJ1-3, with D tentatively TRBD1 (6 bases). The CDR3 extends over 17 amino acids. Germline V gene sequence: CDR1 GTSNPN, CDR2 SVGIG (reference sequence). V was trimmed by 4 bases and J by 0 bases, leaving 19 bases between them. This chain's CDR3 is CAWKKGGAGSSGNTIYF. CDR3 nucleotides: TGTGCCTGGAAAAAAGGGGGAGCGGGAAGCTCTGGAAACACCATATATTTT.

In this sample, this clone turned up once. The rearrangement uses TRBV5-1 and TRBJ1-5; a possible D gene is TRBD1 (6 bases). From germline, CDR1 is SGHRS and CDR2 YFSETQ. V was shortened by 5 bases and J by 0 bases, with 21 bases between the two germline ends. The CDR3 is 18 amino acids. The CDR3 protein is CASSLIPQGGGSNQPQHF. CDR3 in DNA: TGCGCCAGCAGTTTGATCCCCCAGGGAGGGGGTAGCAATCAGCCCCAGCATTTT.

The rearrangement links TRBV2 to TRBJ2-7; 11 bases agree with TRBD1. Germline CDR1 reads SNHLY; CDR2 reads FYNNEI. V was clipped by 5 bases and J by 4 bases; unmatched bases: 4. The CDR3 is 14 residues long. Here the CDR3 DNA reads TGTGCCAGCAGTTGGGACAGGGGGAAGTACGAGCAGTACGTC. As protein: CASSWDRGKYEQYV.

The chain carries TRBV19 and TRBJ1-5; D may be TRBD1 (5 bases). Germline V gene sequence: CDR1 LNHDA, CDR2 SQIVND (reference sequence). Trimming cost V 8 bases and J 6 bases, with 17 bases left between them. The CDR3 sequence is 14 residues long. DNA of the CDR3: TGTGCCAGTCGAAATCAACAGGATAGTCAGCCCCAGCATTTT. Translated: CASRNQQDSQPQHF.

The chain couples TRBV7-3 to TRBJ2-5, with a tentative D call TRBD1 (5 bases). Germline loops: CDR1 SGHTA, CDR2 FQGTGA. V lost 5 bases and J lost 1, with 11 bases in between. The CDR3 has 14 residues. The CDR3, as DNA: TGTGCCAGCAGCCCCCAGGGTACCCAAGAGACCCAGTACTTC. Its translation: CASSPQGTQETQYF.

The V gene is TRBV6-2 or TRBV6-3, the J gene TRBJ2-4, with 7 positions matching TRBD1. The CDR3 sequence is 14 residues long. CDR1 and CDR2 from the germline V gene are MNHEY and SVGEGT. V trimming: 2 bases; J trimming: 4 bases; junction bases outside the gene matches: 2. The DNA for the CDR3 is TGTGCCAGCAGTTACCCGGACAGGAAAAACATTCAGTACTTC. Its protein product is CASSYPDRKNIQYF.

The chain couples TRBV5-6 to TRBJ2-1, with 9 bases lining up with TRBD1. Germline assignment: CDR1 SGHDT and CDR2 YYEEEE. The junction had 13 bases not matched to a gene; V was cut back by 6 bases and J by 6 bases. CDR3 length: 16 residues. CDR3 sequence reads: CASIVRGTGRANEQFF. The CDR3 DNA reads as TGTGCCAGCATTGTCAGGGGGACAGGGAGGGCCAATGAGCAGTTCTTC.

The CDR3 reads CASSHQTSEGELFF. In DNA, the CDR3 is TGTGCCAGCAGCCATCAGACTAGCGAGGGGGAGCTGTTTTTT. The chain couples TRBV14 to TRBJ2-2; 8 positions match TRBD2. The CDR3 runs 14 residues. The germline gives CDR1 SGHDN, CDR2 FVKESK. V trimming: 3 bases; J trimming: 8 bases; junction bases outside the gene matches: 5.

This clone is a singleton in its sample. The V call is TRBV9, the J call TRBJ2-3; tentatively, D is TRBD1 (6 bases). The CDR3 is 14 amino acids. Germline V gene data show CDR1 as SGDLS and CDR2 as YYNGEE. V was clipped by 3 bases and J by 9 bases, with 17 bases between them. CDR3 sequence reads: CASSAQTGPGTQYF. CDR3 DNA: TGTGCCAGCAGCGCGCAGACAGGACCAGGCACGCAGTATTTT.

This clone was picked up a small number of times. This sequence joins TRBV9 and TRBJ1-4; a possible D gene is TRBD1 (6 bases). Germline V CDR1 and CDR2: SGDLS, YYNGEE. The germline V and J ends were trimmed by 2 bases and 5 bases, with 13 bases remaining between them. The CDR3 length is 15 residues. Here the CDR3 reads CASSVDTGTNEKLFF. In nucleotides, the CDR3 is TGTGCCAGCAGCGTTGATACAGGGACCAATGAAAAACTGTTTTTT.

The chain has TRBV18 and TRBJ1-2, with 7 positions matching TRBD1. CDR3 size: 15 residues. Germline-derived CDR1 and CDR2 are KGHSH and LQKENI. Unmatched junction bases numbered 5, after V lost 2 bases and J lost 2 bases. Here the CDR3 DNA reads TGTGCCAGCTCACCAGGACAGGACGTAAACTATGGCTACACCTTC. This codes for CASSPGQDVNYGYTF.

The V call is TRBV5-6, the J call TRBJ1-2, with D tentatively TRBD1 (5 bases). The V and J ends lost 1 base and 1 base respectively, with 11 bases between them. The CDR3 length is 15 residues. The germline V gene has CDR1 SGHDT and CDR2 YYEEEE. CDR3 in amino acids: CASSLSGTVNYGYTF. CDR3 nucleotide sequence: TGTGCCAGCAGCTTGTCCGGGACGGTTAACTATGGCTACACCTTC.

In DNA, the CDR3 is TGCGCCAGCAGCCCACCCCCCTGGAAGAGCACAGATACGCAGTATTTT. Translated, it gives CASSPPPWKSTDTQYF. V and J are TRBV23-1 and TRBJ2-3; no reliable D call. TRBV23-1 carries the ORF label, with uncertain function. V gave up 6 bases and J gave up 0 bases, with 16 bases separating them. The length of the CDR3 is 16 residues.

The chain combines TRBV2 with TRBJ1-4; D remains ambiguous. V dropped 5 bases and J dropped 0 bases, with 7 bases sitting between them. The CDR3 totals 14 residues. Germline V gene data show CDR1 as SNHLY and CDR2 as FYNNEI. The CDR3 nucleotides read TGTGCCAGCAGTTTAGTCACAACTAATGAAAAACTGTTTTTT. It encodes CASSLVTTNEKLFF.

This clone was detected only once. V gene TRBV28 combines with J gene TRBJ1-4; tentatively, D is TRBD1 (5 bases). This CDR3 region has 15 residues. Germline CDR1 is MDHEN and CDR2 is SYDVKM. V was cut by 5 bases and J by 4 bases, with 14 bases left in between. CDR3 nucleotides: TGTGCCAGCAGTCCGCCGGGGCAGCTTAATGAAAAACTGTTTTTT. Translated, it gives CASSPPGQLNEKLFF.

The chain recombines TRBV19 with TRBJ1-1; D is perhaps TRBD1 (5 bases). Germline CDR1 and CDR2: LNHDA and SQIVND (reference sequence). There are 14 residues in the CDR3. The V end lost 6 bases, the J end lost 6 bases, and 17 bases lay between the germline ends. Here the CDR3 reads CASRTGVVMSEAFF. The CDR3 nucleotides read TGTGCCAGTAGAACGGGGGTTGTTATGTCTGAAGCTTTCTTT.

This clone occurred a few times. The chain carries TRBV3-1 (or the pseudogene TRBV3-2) and TRBJ1-6; 9 bases fit TRBD1. The CDR3 consists of 17 residues. The ends lost 2 bases at V and 6 bases at J; junction bases unmatched: 8. Germline V gene sequence: CDR1 LGHDT, CDR2 YNNKEL (reference sequence). The chain's CDR3 is CASSQSRTGAGNSPLHF. In nucleotides, the CDR3 is TGTGCCAGCAGCCAATCCCGGACAGGGGCGGGTAATTCACCCCTCCACTTT.

In DNA form, the CDR3 reads TGTGCCAGTAGTGAACAGGGGTCCTATGGCTACACCTTC. It yields the protein CASSEQGSYGYTF. The rearrangement joins TRBV19 to TRBJ1-2; 7 bases agree with TRBD1. CDR3 size: 13 residues. With V trimmed by 5 bases and J by 4 bases, 4 bases remained unmatched. Germline CDR1 reads LNHDA; CDR2 reads SQIVND (reference sequence).

V is TRBV7-2 and J is TRBJ1-5; D remains ambiguous. In germline, CDR1 is SGHTA, CDR2 FQGNSA. Trimming took 8 bases from V and 0 from J, leaving 5 bases between them. CDR3 length equals 12 residues. CDR3 residues: CASGDSNQPQHF. The DNA of the CDR3 is TGTGCCAGCGGCGATAGCAATCAGCCCCAGCATTTT.